Following are 18 T cell receptor beta chains from one sample sequenced in a study of blood T cell repertoires in COVID-19. The protocol was immunoSEQ multiplex PCR, while the TCRdb copy is restricted to in-frame clones and leaves out a portion. The repertoire includes 75,000 or so clones, around 85% of them detected once, and around 5.1% sits in the top ten. The sequencing sample was made of peripheral blood. Receptor source: a woman older than 75 with active or convalescent COVID-19.

Turning to this clone: One end of the junction fails to match germline, which may point to a read error. V usage is TRBV2 and J usage is TRBJ2-1, with 13 nucleotides matching TRBD2. Germline V gene data show CDR1 as SNHLY and CDR2 as FYNNEI. This CDR3 contains 15 residues. The CDR3 DNA follows: TGTGCCAGCAGTGGTTCGCGACTAGCGGGGGGTGAGCGGTTCTTC. Translation gives CASSGSRLAGGERFF.

V is TRBV19 and J is TRBJ1-1; D perhaps matches TRBD1 (6 bases). The V end lost 5 bases, the J end lost 1 base, and 11 bases lay between the germline ends. The CDR3 consists of 14 residues. CDR1 and CDR2 (germline): LNHDA, SQIVND (reference sequence). The DNA of the CDR3 is TGTGCCAGTAGTCCGCGGACAGCGAACACTGAAGCTTTCTTT. Its translation: CASSPRTANTEAFF. Full variable domain (missing parts from reference TRBV19 and TRBJ1-1): DGGITQSPKYLFRKEGQNVTLSCEQNLNHDAMYWYRQDPGQGLRLIYYSQIVNDFQKGDIAEGYSVSREKKESFPLTVTSAQKNPTAFYLCASSPRTANTEAFFGQGTRLTVV.

The chain joins TRBV3-1 (or the pseudogene TRBV3-2) to TRBJ1-1; D not resolved. Germline V gives CDR1 LGHDT, CDR2 YNNKEL (reference sequence). Between the trimmed V and J ends, which lost 0 bases and 6 bases, there was a span of 17 bases. CDR3 length: 16 amino acids. The CDR3 is CASSQEADGQKAEAFF. The CDR3 region has the DNA TGTGCCAGCAGCCAAGAAGCGGACGGCCAAAAGGCTGAAGCTTTCTTT.

V is TRBV12-5 and J is TRBJ2-2, with 9 bases lining up with TRBD1. V trimming: 5 bases; J trimming: 4 bases; junction bases outside the gene matches: 8. The CDR3 covers 16 residues. The germline V gene has CDR1 LGHNT and CDR2 FRNRAP. In DNA form, the CDR3 reads TGTGCTAGTGGTGTCCACAGGGGGCTAGGCACCGGGGAGCTGTTTTTT. It yields the protein CASGVHRGLGTGELFF.

The chain carries TRBV5-5 and TRBJ2-7, with 10 bases fitting TRBD2. Losses at the gene ends were 0 bases for V and 3 bases for J; bases not matched to a gene: 9. The CDR3 consists of 17 residues. CDR1 and CDR2 (germline): SGHKS, YYEKEE (reference sequence). DNA of the CDR3: TGTGCCAGCAGCTTGGATGTGGTAGCGGGGGGACTCTACGAGCAGTACTTC. Protein: CASSLDVVAGGLYEQYF.

This clone was found once. This chain links TRBV10-3 with TRBJ2-7; a possible D gene is TRBD1 (6 bases). This CDR3 contains 14 residues. V gave up 3 bases and J gave up 2 bases, with 11 bases separating them. Looked up from germline, CDR1 is ENHRY and CDR2 is SYGVKD. The CDR3 nucleotides read TGTGCCATCAGTGAAGGGGGTGGGGCCTACGAGCAGTACTTC. Protein: CAISEGGGAYEQYF.

V and J are TRBV3-1 (or the pseudogene TRBV3-2) and TRBJ2-7, with 9 bases identical to TRBD1. Germline CDR1 reads LGHDT; CDR2 reads YNNKEL (reference sequence). The CDR3 is made up of 17 amino acids. Trimming took 0 bases from V and 4 from J; bases not matched to a gene: 10. The CDR3 reads CASSQEAMGQGFYEQYF. For the CDR3, the DNA is TGTGCCAGCAGCCAAGAAGCTATGGGACAGGGCTTTTACGAGCAGTACTTC.

The rearrangement joins TRBV5-1 to TRBJ2-7, with D uncertain. The CDR3 loop spans 14 amino acids. The V end lost 4 bases, the J end lost 1 base, and 12 bases lay between the germline ends. Germline V lookup: CDR1 SGHRS, CDR2 YFSETQ. The CDR3 region is CASSDRSASYEQYF. The CDR3 DNA reads TGCGCCAGCAGCGATAGATCCGCTTCCTACGAGCAGTACTTC.

This sequence joins TRBV30 and TRBJ2-5; 12 bases are shared with TRBD2. The CDR3 is 14 amino acids. Trimming removed 3 bases from V and 4 bases from J; junction bases left unmatched: 3. From germline, CDR1 is GTSNPN and CDR2 SVGIG (reference sequence). The CDR3 spells CAWSLAGGPETQYF. CDR3 nucleotides: TGTGCCTGGAGCCTAGCGGGAGGGCCAGAGACCCAGTACTTC.

The rearrangement uses TRBV18 and TRBJ2-2, with TRBD1 matching over 8 bases. Germline CDR1 and CDR2: KGHSH and LQKENI. The junction had 5 bases not matched to a gene; V was cut back by 5 bases and J by 6 bases. This CDR3 comprises 14 residues. CDR3 nucleotides: TGTGCCAGCTCATCCAGGGACAGGCCCGGGGAGCTGTTTTTT. Its protein product is CASSSRDRPGELFF. The full variable domain, in which reference TRBV18 and TRBJ2-2 provide the parts outside the CDR3, is NAGVMQNPRHLVRRRGQEARLRCSPMKGHSHVYWYRQLPEEGLKFMVYLQKENIIDESGMPKERFSAEFPKEGPSILRIQQVVRGDSAAYFCASSSRDRPGELFFGEGSRLTVL.

The chain uses TRBV6-1 and TRBJ2-7; TRBD2 might be the D (6 bases). V was clipped by 3 bases and J by 6 bases, with 24 bases between them. Germline V gene lookup returns CDR1 MNHNS and CDR2 SASEGT. There are 17 residues in the CDR3. CDR3 amino acids: CASSDWEVGIKFSEQYF. The CDR3 DNA follows: TGTGCCAGCAGTGATTGGGAGGTAGGGATTAAGTTCTCCGAGCAGTACTTC.

The chain combines TRBV7-2 with TRBJ2-7; 10 nucleotides align to TRBD2. This CDR3 is built from 15 residues. The germline V gene encodes CDR1 SGHTA and CDR2 FQGNSA. The V and J ends lost 1 base and 6 bases, in that order; junction bases with no gene match: 6. The CDR3 spells CASSLVELAGLEQYF. The CDR3 coding sequence is TGTGCCAGCAGCTTAGTGGAACTAGCGGGGCTCGAGCAGTACTTC.

Here the CDR3 reads CASSLRGPTDTQYF. The DNA for the CDR3 is TGTGCCAGCAGCTTGAGGGGTCCCACAGATACGCAGTATTTT. This chain joins TRBV5-4 and TRBJ2-3, with a weak D call TRBD1 (5 bases). Trimming pared 1 base from V and 2 bases from J, leaving 8 bases between. Germline lookup yields CDR1 SGHNT and CDR2 YYREEE (reference sequence). The CDR3 has 14 amino acids.

The chain combines TRBV28 with TRBJ1-5; D might be TRBD1 (5 bases). The V gene lost 6 bases and the J gene lost 7 bases, with 13 bases spanning the gap. Germline V gives CDR1 MDHEN, CDR2 SYDVKM. There are 13 residues in the CDR3. The CDR3 reads CASRQDLHQPQHF. The CDR3 DNA follows: TGTGCCAGCAGACAGGACCTACACCAGCCCCAGCATTTT.

J is TRBJ1-1 and V is TRBV3-1 (or the pseudogene TRBV3-2); no clear D gene. The CDR3 totals 13 residues. Germline CDR1 is LGHDT and CDR2 is YNNKEL (reference sequence). V lost 7 bases and J 1 base, leaving 10 bases between the germline ends. The CDR3 DNA follows: TGTGCCAGCAACTCCGGAGGGAACACTGAAGCTTTCTTT. Translated, it gives CASNSGGNTEAFF.

V is TRBV6-5 and J is TRBJ2-7, with 8 bases aligning to TRBD2. In germline, CDR1 is MNHEY, CDR2 SVGAGI. The V and J ends lost 4 bases and 0 bases, in that order; junction bases with no gene match: 8. This CDR3 is 16 amino acids long. In DNA, the CDR3 is TGTGCCAGCAGTTTTCATAGCGGGAAGAACTCCTACGAGCAGTACTTC. Protein: CASSFHSGKNSYEQYF.

The chain couples TRBV3-1 (or the pseudogene TRBV3-2) to TRBJ2-7, with 8 bases lining up with TRBD1. The CDR3 covers 14 residues. Germline CDR1 and CDR2: LGHDT and YNNKEL (reference sequence). J lost 1 base, V lost 4 bases, and 3 bases had no gene match. DNA for the CDR3: TGTGCCAGCAGCCCCCGGGACAGGTCCTACGAGCAGTACTTC. Translated: CASSPRDRSYEQYF.

The genes are TRBV24-1 and TRBJ2-7, with TRBD1 matching over 9 bases. This CDR3 is 14 amino acids long. The junction had 4 bases not matched to a gene; V was cut back by 4 bases and J by 4 bases. Germline V lookup: CDR1 KGHDR, CDR2 SFDVKD. The CDR3: CATSESGTGYEQYF. In DNA, the CDR3 is TGTGCCACCAGTGAATCAGGGACAGGGTACGAGCAGTACTTC.